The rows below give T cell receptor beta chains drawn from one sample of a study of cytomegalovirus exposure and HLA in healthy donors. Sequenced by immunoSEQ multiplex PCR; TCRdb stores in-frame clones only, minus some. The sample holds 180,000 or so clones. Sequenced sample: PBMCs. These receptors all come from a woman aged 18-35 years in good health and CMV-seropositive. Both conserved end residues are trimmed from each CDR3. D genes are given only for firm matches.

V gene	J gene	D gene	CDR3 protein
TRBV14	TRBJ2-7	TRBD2	ASSQDWLAGEQY
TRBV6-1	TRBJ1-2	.	ASTALSAEGYGYT
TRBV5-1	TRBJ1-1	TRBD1	ASSVDRRTEAF
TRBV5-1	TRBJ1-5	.	ASSFSRDAYSNQPQH
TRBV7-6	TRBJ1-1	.	ASSSYASTEAF
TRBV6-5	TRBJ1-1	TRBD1	ASSTGMEFEAF
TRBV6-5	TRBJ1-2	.	ASRQVPNYGYT
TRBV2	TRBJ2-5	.	ASTVMEETQY
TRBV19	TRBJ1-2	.	ASSIHGDYGYT
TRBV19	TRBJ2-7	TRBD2	ASKARTSIHEQY
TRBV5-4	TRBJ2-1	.	ASSLDTGFGEQF
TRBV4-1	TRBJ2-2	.	ASSQVWAFNTGELF
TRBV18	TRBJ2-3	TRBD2	ASSPTSGGLKTSHTDTQY
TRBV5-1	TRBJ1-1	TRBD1	ASSLEGAGDTEAF
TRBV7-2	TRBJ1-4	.	AIRGGSEKLF
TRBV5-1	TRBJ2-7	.	ASSGLFFSSYEQY
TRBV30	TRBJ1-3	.	AWAVGSGNTIY
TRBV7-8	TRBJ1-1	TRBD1	ASSLGGQLFEAF
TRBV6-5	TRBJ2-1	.	ASSYSSLVSYNEQF
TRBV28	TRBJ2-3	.	ASSSNTDTQY
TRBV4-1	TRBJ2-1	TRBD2	ASSQDSLAGGPSEQF
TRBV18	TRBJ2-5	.	ASSPLFRGQETQY
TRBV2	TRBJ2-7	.	ASIGERSLFYEQY
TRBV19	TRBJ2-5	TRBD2	ASSIIWTSATQY
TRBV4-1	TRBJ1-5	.	ASSQPGDSNQPQH
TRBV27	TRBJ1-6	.	ASSFPGKDSPLH
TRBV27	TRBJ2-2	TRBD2	ASSLYGTSGITGELF
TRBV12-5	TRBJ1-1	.	ASGFGRTEAF
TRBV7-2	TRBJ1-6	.	ASSPYNSPLH
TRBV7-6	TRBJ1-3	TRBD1	ASSLARQGYKISGNTIY
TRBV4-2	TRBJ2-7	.	ASSQRTGSDYEQY
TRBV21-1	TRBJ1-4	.	ASSGREEKLF
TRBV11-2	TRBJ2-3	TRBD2	ASSSLGTSVFLRDTQY
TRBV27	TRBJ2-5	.	ASSPTPREKTQY
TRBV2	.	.	ASRQGYEQY
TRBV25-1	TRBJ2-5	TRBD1	ASSAGQGAETQY
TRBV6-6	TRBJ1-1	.	ASITHANTEAF
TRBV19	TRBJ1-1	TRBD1	ASKGTGITEAF
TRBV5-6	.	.	ASSLVEGGSSYEQY
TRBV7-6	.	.	ASSLAGKVYEQY
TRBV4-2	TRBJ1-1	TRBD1	ASSIQGAGNTEAF
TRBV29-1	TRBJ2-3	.	SVRRTYTDTQY
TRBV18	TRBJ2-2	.	ASSPNGREVGELF
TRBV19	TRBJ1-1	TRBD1	ASSLGTGPSSEAF
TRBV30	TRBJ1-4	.	AWSRGGFNEKLF
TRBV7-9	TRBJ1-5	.	ASSRDFNQPQH